These T cell receptor beta chains were read from a single sample in a study of somatic mutations in cytotoxic T cells in rheumatoid arthritis. The protocol was immunoSEQ multiplex PCR, while the TCRdb copy is restricted to in-frame clones and leaves out a portion. The sample records roughly 20,000 clones, approximately 67% being singletons. Sequencing input: CD8+ T cells sorted from blood. All receptors derive from an adult with rheumatoid arthritis. Both conserved end residues are part of each CDR3. The D gene is left open where the match is weak. Rows may omit the clone size; those that give it use once, few, many or a size class.

d_call: -; v_call: TRBV2; j_call: TRBJ2-7; clone_size: -; cdr3_aa: CAVASYEQYF; cdr3_nt: TGTGCCGTCGCTTCCTACGAGCAGTACTTC
d_call: -; v_call: TRBV15; j_call: TRBJ1-5; clone_size: -; cdr3_aa: CATSRDWAEGSNQPQHF; cdr3_nt: TGTGCCACCAGCAGAGATTGGGCCGAGGGTAGCAATCAGCCCCAGCATTTT
d_call: -; v_call: TRBV9; j_call: TRBJ2-5; clone_size: -; cdr3_aa: CASSVGADPSQETQYF; cdr3_nt: TGTGCCAGCAGCGTAGGGGCCGACCCATCCCAAGAGACCCAGTACTTC
d_call: TRBD1; v_call: TRBV5-1; j_call: TRBJ2-1; clone_size: -; cdr3_aa: CASSLPGTDFNEQFF; cdr3_nt: TGCGCCAGCAGCTTGCCCGGGACAGATTTCAATGAGCAGTTCTTC
d_call: -; v_call: TRBV28; j_call: TRBJ2-2; clone_size: -; cdr3_aa: CASNPATGELFF; cdr3_nt: TGTGCCAGCAACCCCGCCACCGGGGAGCTGTTTTTT
d_call: TRBD2; v_call: TRBV19; j_call: TRBJ2-5; clone_size: once; cdr3_aa: CASSTGTSGLETQYF; cdr3_nt: TGTGCCAGTAGTACAGGGACTAGCGGGTTAGAGACCCAGTACTTC
d_call: -; v_call: TRBV28; j_call: TRBJ1-6; clone_size: -; cdr3_aa: CASSLTEGTYNSPLHF; cdr3_nt: TGTGCCAGCAGTTTAACGGAGGGCACCTATAATTCACCCCTCCACTTT
d_call: -; v_call: TRBV2; j_call: TRBJ2-7; clone_size: -; cdr3_aa: CASSEGVGISYEQYF; cdr3_nt: TGTGCCAGCAGTGAAGGGGTAGGGATCTCCTACGAGCAGTACTTC
d_call: -; v_call: TRBV2; j_call: TRBJ1-6; clone_size: -; cdr3_aa: CASSEPRDASSPLHF; cdr3_nt: TGTGCCAGCAGTGAACCCCGGGACGCGAGTTCACCCCTCCACTTT
d_call: TRBD1; v_call: TRBV2; j_call: TRBJ1-1; clone_size: medium-sized; cdr3_aa: CASEDRFNTEAFF; cdr3_nt: TGTGCCAGCGAGGACAGGTTTAACACTGAAGCTTTCTTT
d_call: -; v_call: TRBV10-2; j_call: TRBJ2-7; clone_size: few; cdr3_aa: CASSESAYEQYF; cdr3_nt: TGCGCCAGCAGTGAGTCAGCCTACGAGCAGTACTTC
d_call: -; v_call: TRBV4-3; j_call: TRBJ2-2; clone_size: -; cdr3_aa: CASSQVGIRQGRGELFF; cdr3_nt: TGCGCCAGCAGCCAAGTGGGGATCCGTCAGGGCCGCGGGGAGCTGTTTTTT
d_call: TRBD2; v_call: TRBV6-5; j_call: TRBJ2-7; clone_size: few; cdr3_aa: CASRAGLSYEQYF; cdr3_nt: TGTGCCAGCAGGGCGGGACTATCCTACGAGCAGTACTTC
d_call: TRBD1; v_call: TRBV19; j_call: TRBJ2-7; clone_size: -; cdr3_aa: CASSETGGSYEQYF; cdr3_nt: TGTGCCAGTAGTGAAACAGGGGGCTCCTACGAGCAGTACTTC
d_call: -; v_call: TRBV7-9; j_call: TRBJ1-2; clone_size: once; cdr3_aa: CASSLGLRAVIDGYTF; cdr3_nt: TGTGCCAGCAGCTTAGGATTAAGGGCGGTGATCGATGGCTACACCTTC
d_call: TRBD2; v_call: TRBV2; j_call: TRBJ2-7; clone_size: -; cdr3_aa: CATWGGLDYEQYF; cdr3_nt: TGTGCCACCTGGGGCGGACTAGACTACGAGCAGTACTTC
d_call: -; v_call: TRBV2; j_call: TRBJ1-4; clone_size: -; cdr3_aa: CASRSRTRAEGLFF; cdr3_nt: TGTGCCAGCAGGTCCCGGACCCGAGCTGAGGGACTGTTTTTT
d_call: -; v_call: TRBV4-3; j_call: TRBJ2-7; clone_size: -; cdr3_aa: CASSQDRWYEQYF; cdr3_nt: TGCGCCAGCAGCCAAGATAGGTGGTACGAGCAGTACTTC
d_call: -; v_call: TRBV5-6; j_call: TRBJ1-2; clone_size: -; cdr3_aa: CASSADRTNYGYTF; cdr3_nt: TGTGCCAGCAGCGCCGACAGAACTAACTATGGCTACACCTTC
d_call: -; v_call: TRBV6-1; j_call: TRBJ2-2; clone_size: once; cdr3_aa: CASSPPTLNTGELFF; cdr3_nt: TGTGCCAGCAGTCCACCAACCCTGAACACCGGGGAGCTGTTTTTT
d_call: TRBD1; v_call: TRBV5-6; j_call: TRBJ2-7; clone_size: -; cdr3_aa: CASSPTTGGSYEQYF; cdr3_nt: TGTGCCAGCAGCCCAACGACAGGGGGCTCCTACGAGCAGTACTTC
d_call: -; v_call: TRBV14; j_call: TRBJ1-1; clone_size: -; cdr3_aa: CASSQGLATEAFF; cdr3_nt: TGTGCCAGCAGCCAAGGGCTGGCCACTGAAGCTTTCTTT
d_call: TRBD2; v_call: TRBV19; j_call: TRBJ2-3; clone_size: once; cdr3_aa: CASSIGAGETDTQYF; cdr3_nt: TGTGCCAGTAGTATTGGAGCGGGGGAGACAGATACGCAGTATTTT
d_call: TRBD1; v_call: TRBV4-3; j_call: TRBJ2-7; clone_size: -; cdr3_aa: CASSQGTGGLSEQYF; cdr3_nt: TGCGCCAGCAGCCAAGGGACAGGGGGGCTAAGCGAGCAGTACTTC
d_call: TRBD1; v_call: TRBV9; j_call: TRBJ2-3; clone_size: -; cdr3_aa: CASSVDGTGIGTQYF; cdr3_nt: TGTGCCAGCAGCGTAGACGGGACAGGGATCGGTACGCAGTATTTT
d_call: -; v_call: TRBV13; j_call: TRBJ2-7; clone_size: once; cdr3_aa: CASSLTGSYEQYF; cdr3_nt: TGTGCCAGCAGCTTAACAGGCTCCTACGAGCAGTACTTC
d_call: -; v_call: TRBV29-1; j_call: TRBJ2-7; clone_size: -; cdr3_aa: CSVRRDYEQYF; cdr3_nt: TGCAGCGTCAGAAGAGACTACGAGCAGTACTTC
d_call: -; v_call: TRBV7-8; j_call: TRBJ2-5; clone_size: -; cdr3_aa: CASSGVTQQETQYF; cdr3_nt: TGTGCCAGCAGCGGAGTGACACAACAAGAGACCCAGTACTTC
d_call: -; v_call: TRBV10-3; j_call: TRBJ1-5; clone_size: -; cdr3_aa: CAISDGGIHQPQHF; cdr3_nt: TGTGCCATCAGTGATGGGGGTATCCATCAGCCCCAGCATTTT